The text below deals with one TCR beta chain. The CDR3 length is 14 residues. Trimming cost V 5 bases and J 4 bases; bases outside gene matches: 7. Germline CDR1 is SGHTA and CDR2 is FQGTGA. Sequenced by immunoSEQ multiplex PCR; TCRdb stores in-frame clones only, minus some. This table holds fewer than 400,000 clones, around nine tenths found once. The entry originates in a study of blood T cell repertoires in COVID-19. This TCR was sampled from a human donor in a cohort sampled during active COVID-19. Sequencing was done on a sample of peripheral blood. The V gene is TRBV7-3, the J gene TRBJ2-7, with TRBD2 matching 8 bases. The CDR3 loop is CASSPGGGLYEQYF. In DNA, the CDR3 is TGTGCCAGCAGCCCCGGGGGGGGACTTTACGAGCAGTACTTC.